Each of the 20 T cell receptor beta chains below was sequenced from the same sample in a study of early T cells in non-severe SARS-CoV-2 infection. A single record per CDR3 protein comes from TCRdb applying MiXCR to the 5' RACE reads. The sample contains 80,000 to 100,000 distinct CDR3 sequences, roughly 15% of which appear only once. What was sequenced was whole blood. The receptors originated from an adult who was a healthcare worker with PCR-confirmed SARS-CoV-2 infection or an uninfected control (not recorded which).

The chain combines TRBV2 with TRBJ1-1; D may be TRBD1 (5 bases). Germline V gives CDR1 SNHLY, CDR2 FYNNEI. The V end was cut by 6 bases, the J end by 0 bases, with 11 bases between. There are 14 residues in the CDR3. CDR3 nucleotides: TGTGCCAGCAGGACGGGACGGATGAACACTGAAGCTTTCTTT. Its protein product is CASRTGRMNTEAFF.

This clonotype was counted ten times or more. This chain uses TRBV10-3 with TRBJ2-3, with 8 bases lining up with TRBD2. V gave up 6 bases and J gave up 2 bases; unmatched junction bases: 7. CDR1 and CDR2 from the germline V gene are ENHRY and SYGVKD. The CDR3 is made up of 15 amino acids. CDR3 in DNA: TGTGCCATCAGGGAGGGGCGGGGGGACACAGATACGCAGTATTTT. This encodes CAIREGRGDTDTQYF.

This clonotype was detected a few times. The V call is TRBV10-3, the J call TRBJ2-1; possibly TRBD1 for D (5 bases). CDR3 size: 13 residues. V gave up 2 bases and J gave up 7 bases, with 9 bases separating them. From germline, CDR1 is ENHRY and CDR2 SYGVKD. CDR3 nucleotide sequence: TGTGCCATCAGTGAGCCCCCAGGGAATGAGCAGTTCTTC. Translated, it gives CAISEPPGNEQFF.

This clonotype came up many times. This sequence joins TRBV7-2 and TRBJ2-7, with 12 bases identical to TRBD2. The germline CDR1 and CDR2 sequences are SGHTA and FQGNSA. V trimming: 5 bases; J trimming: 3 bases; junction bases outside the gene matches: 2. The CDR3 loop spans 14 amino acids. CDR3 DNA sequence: TGTGCCAGCAGCCTACTAGCGGGGGGCTACGAGCAGTACTTC. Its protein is CASSLLAGGYEQYF.

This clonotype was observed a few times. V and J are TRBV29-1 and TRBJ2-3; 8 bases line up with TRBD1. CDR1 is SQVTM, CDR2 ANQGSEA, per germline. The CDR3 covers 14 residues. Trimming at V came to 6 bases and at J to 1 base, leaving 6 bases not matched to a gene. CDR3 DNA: TGCAGCGTAAAGGACAGGGTCGGCACAGATACGCAGTATTTT. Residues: CSVKDRVGTDTQYF.

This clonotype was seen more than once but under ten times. CDR3 DNA: TGTGCCATCAGTGAACCACAGGAATCCTACGAGCAGTACTTC. It specifies CAISEPQESYEQYF. The chain uses TRBV10-3 and TRBJ2-7; D perhaps matches TRBD1 (5 bases). The CDR3 totals 14 residues. Trimming pared 3 bases from V and 1 base from J, leaving 10 bases between. CDR1 is ENHRY, CDR2 SYGVKD, per germline.

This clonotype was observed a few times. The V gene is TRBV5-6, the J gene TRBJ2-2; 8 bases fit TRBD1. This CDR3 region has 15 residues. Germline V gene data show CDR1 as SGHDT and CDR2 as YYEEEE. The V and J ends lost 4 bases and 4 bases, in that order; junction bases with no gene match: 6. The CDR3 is CASSRQGSVTGELFF. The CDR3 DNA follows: TGTGCCAGCAGCCGACAGGGGTCGGTCACCGGGGAGCTGTTTTTT.

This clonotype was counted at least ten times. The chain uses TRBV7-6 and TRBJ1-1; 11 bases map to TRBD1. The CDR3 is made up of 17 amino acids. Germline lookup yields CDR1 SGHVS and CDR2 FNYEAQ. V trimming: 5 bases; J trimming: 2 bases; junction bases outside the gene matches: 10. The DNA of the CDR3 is TGTGCCAGCAGCAGGACAGGGGGCGCCCCTGGAAACACTGAAGCTTTCTTT. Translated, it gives CASSRTGGAPGNTEAFF.

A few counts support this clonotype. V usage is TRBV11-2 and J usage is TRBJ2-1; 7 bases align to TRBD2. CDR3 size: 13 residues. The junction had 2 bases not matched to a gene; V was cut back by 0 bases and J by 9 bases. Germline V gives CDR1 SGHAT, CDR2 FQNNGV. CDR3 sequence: CASSLELASEQFF. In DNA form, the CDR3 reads TGTGCCAGCAGCTTAGAACTAGCGAGTGAGCAGTTCTTC.

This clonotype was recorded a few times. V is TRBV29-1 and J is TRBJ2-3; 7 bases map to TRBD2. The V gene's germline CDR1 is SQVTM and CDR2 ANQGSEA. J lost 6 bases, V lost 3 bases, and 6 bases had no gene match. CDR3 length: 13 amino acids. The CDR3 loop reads CSVDGHGGDTQYF. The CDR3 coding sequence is TGCAGCGTTGATGGCCACGGGGGGGATACGCAGTATTTT.

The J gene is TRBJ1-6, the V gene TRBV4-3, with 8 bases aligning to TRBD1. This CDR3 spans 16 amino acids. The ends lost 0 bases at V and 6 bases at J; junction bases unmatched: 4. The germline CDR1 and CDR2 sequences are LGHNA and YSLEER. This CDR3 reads CASSQDRGQGNSPLHF. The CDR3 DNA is TGCGCCAGCAGCCAAGATCGAGGACAGGGTAATTCACCCCTCCACTTT.

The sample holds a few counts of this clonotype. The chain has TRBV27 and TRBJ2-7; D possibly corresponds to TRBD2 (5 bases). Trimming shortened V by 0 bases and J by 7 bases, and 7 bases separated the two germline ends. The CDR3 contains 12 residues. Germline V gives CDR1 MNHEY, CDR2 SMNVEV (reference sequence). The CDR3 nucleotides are TGTGCCAGCAGTTTATCCGGAGGAGAGCAGTACTTC. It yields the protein CASSLSGGEQYF.

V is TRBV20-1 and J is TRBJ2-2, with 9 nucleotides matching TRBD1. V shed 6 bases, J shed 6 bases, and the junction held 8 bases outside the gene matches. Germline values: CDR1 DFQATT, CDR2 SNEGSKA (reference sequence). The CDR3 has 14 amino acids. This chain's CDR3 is CSANRDRASGELFF. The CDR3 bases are TGCAGTGCCAACCGGGACAGGGCTTCCGGGGAGCTGTTTTTT.

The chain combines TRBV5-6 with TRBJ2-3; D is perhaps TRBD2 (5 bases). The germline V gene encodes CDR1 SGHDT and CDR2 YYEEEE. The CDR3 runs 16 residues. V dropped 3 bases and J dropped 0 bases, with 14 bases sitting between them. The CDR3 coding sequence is TGTGCCAGCAGCTCCTCCATCCGCGGGAGCACAGATACGCAGTATTTT. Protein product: CASSSSIRGSTDTQYF.

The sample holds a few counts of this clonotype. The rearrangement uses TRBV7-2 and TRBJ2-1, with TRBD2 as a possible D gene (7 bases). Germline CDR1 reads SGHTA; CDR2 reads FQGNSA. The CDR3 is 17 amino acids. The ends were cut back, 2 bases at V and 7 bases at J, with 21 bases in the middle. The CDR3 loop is CASSLKFRGALVNEQFF. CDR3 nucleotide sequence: TGTGCCAGCAGCTTAAAATTCCGGGGGGCCCTCGTGAATGAGCAGTTCTTC.

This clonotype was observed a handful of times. The CDR3: CASSQDQRGLDTDTQYF. In DNA, the CDR3 is TGTGCCAGCAGCCAAGATCAGCGGGGGCTCGACACAGATACGCAGTATTTT. This chain connects TRBV3-1 to TRBJ2-3; 8 positions match TRBD2. V lost 0 bases to trimming and J lost 2 bases; unmatched junction nucleotides: 7. Per the germline V gene, CDR1 is LGHDT and CDR2 is YNNKEL (reference sequence). This CDR3 comprises 17 residues.

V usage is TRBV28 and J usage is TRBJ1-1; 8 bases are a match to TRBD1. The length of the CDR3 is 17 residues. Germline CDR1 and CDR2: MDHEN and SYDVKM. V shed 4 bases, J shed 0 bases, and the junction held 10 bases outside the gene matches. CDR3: CASSSSQTGAMNTEAFF. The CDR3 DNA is TGTGCCAGCAGTTCTTCCCAGACAGGGGCCATGAACACTGAAGCTTTCTTT.

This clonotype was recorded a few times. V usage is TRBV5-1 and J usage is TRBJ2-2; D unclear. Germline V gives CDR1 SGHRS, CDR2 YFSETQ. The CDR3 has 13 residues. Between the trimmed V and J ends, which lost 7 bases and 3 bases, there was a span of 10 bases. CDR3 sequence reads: CASAPDYTGELFF. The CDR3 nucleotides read TGCGCCAGCGCTCCAGACTACACCGGGGAGCTGTTTTTT.

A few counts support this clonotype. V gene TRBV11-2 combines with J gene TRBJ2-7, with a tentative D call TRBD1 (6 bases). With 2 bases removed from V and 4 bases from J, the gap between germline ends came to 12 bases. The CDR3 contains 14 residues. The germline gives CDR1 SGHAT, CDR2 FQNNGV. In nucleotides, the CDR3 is TGTGCCAGCAGCTTACAGAGGACAGTTTACGAGCAGTACTTC. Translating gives CASSLQRTVYEQYF.

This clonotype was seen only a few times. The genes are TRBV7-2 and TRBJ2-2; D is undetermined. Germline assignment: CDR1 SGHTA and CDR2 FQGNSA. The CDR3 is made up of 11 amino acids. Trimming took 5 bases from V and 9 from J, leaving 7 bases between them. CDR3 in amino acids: CASSPVRELFF. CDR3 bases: TGTGCCAGCAGCCCGGTCAGGGAGCTGTTTTTT. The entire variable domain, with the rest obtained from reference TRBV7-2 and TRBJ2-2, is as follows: GAGVSQSPSNKVTEKGKDVELRCDPISGHTALYWYRQSLGQGLEFLIYFQGNSAPDKSGLPSDRFSAERTGGSVSTLTIQRTQQEDSAVYLCASSPVRELFFGEGSRLTVL.